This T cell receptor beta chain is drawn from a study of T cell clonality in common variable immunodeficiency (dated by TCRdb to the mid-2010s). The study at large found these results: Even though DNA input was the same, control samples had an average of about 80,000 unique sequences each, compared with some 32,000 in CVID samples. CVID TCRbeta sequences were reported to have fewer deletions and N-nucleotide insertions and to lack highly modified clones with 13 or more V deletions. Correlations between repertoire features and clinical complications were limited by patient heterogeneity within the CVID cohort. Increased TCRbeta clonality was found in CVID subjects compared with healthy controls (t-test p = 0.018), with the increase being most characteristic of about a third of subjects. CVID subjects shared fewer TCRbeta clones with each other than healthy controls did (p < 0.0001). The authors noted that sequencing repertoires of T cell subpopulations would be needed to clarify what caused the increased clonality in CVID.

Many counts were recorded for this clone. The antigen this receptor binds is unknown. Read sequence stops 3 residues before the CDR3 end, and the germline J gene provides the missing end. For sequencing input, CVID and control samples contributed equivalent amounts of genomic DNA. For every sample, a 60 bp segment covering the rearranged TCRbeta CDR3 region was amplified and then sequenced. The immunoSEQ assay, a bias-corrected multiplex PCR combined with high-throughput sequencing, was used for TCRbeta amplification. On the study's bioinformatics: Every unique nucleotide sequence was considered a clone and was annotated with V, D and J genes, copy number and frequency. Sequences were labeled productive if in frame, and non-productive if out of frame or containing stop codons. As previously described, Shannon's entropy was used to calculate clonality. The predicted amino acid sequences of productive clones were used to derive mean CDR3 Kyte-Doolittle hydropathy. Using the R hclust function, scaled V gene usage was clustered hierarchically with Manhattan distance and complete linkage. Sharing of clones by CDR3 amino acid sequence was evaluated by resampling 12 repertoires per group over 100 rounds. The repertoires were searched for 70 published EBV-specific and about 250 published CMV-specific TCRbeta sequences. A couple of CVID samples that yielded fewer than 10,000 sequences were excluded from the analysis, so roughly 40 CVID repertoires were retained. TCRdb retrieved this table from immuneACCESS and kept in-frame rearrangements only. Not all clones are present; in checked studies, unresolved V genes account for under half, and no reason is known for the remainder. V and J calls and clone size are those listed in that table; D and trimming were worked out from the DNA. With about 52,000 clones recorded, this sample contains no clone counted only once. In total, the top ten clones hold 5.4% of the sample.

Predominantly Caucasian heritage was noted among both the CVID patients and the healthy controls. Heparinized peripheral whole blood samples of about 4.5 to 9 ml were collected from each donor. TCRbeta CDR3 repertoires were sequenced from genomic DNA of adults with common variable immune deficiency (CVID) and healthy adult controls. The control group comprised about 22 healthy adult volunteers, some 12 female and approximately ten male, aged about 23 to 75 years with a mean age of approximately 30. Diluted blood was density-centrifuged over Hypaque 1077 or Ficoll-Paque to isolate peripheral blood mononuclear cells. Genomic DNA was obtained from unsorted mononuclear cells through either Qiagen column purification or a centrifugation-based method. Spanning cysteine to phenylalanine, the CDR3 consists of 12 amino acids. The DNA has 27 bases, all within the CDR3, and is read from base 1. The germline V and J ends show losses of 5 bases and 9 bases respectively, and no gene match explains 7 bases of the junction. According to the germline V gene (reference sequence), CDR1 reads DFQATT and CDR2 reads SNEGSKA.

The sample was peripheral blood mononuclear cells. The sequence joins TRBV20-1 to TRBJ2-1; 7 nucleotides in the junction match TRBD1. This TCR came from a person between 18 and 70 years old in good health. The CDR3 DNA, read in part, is TGCAGTGCTTCCGGGACAGCAGCTGAG. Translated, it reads CSASGTAAE. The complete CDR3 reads CSASGTAAEQFF.